This T cell receptor (beta chain) comes out of a study of blood T cell repertoires in COVID-19. Across the study: T cells, B-cell-depleted T cells, or PBMCs provided the cDNA or gDNA that served as material.

Measured with immunoSEQ multiplex PCR; TCRdb has only the in-frame clones, and not every one. This table has 90,000 to 100,000 clones, nearly 90% appearing once. The germline V gene encodes CDR1 SGHTA and CDR2 FQGTGA. The CDR3 is 13 amino acids. Trimming stripped 0 bases from V and 5 bases from J, with 7 bases between. Only one count was recorded for this clone. Material for sequencing was peripheral blood. The TCR was taken from a man aged 65-85 years with acute or convalescent COVID-19. The genes are TRBV7-3 and TRBJ2-5, with no clear D. CDR3 in amino acids: CASSLTGAETQYF. The CDR3 DNA follows: TGTGCCAGCAGCTTAACCGGTGCCGAGACCCAGTACTTC.